A single sample gave rise to the 10 T cell receptor beta chains below, sequenced in a study of cytomegalovirus exposure and HLA in healthy donors. The PCR contained 60 Vbeta and 13 Jbeta primers. TCRdb keeps only in-frame clones here, not all; method: immunoSEQ multiplex PCR. The table has more than 150,000 clones, 81% seen once. Sequences were obtained from PBMCs. The receptors shown here come from a man in his fifties or sixties in good health and CMV-seropositive.

The CDR3 here is CASSVGQGTSGSGNEQFF. CDR3 sequence (DNA): TGTGCCAGCAGCGTAGGACAGGGGACTAGCGGGAGTGGGAATGAGCAGTTCTTC. The chain is built from TRBV9 and TRBJ2-1; 14 nucleotides line up with TRBD2. The CDR3 has 18 residues. V lost 0 bases and J lost 7; bases outside the gene matches: 9. The germline gives CDR1 SGDLS, CDR2 YYNGEE.

The chain carries TRBV7-6 and TRBJ2-5; D unresolved. The germline V gene has CDR1 SGHVS and CDR2 FNYEAQ. The CDR3 totals 15 residues. V was trimmed by 4 bases and J by 5 bases, leaving 17 bases between them. The CDR3 nucleotides are TGTGCCAGCAGCTCGATCCCACACCGCCTCGAGACCCAGTACTTC. It yields the protein CASSSIPHRLETQYF.

J is TRBJ1-2 and V is TRBV7-9; 7 bases line up with TRBD1. The CDR3 has 15 residues. J lost 4 bases, V lost 1 base, and 6 bases had no gene match. In germline, CDR1 is SEHNR, CDR2 FQNEAQ (reference sequence). The CDR3 here is CASSLGQGGTYGYTF. CDR3 sequence (DNA): TGTGCCAGCAGCTTAGGCCAAGGGGGCACCTATGGCTACACCTTC. The complete variable domain, with remaining parts taken from reference TRBV7-9 and TRBJ1-2, reads DTGVSQNPRHKITKRGQNVTFRCDPISEHNRLYWYRQTLGQGPEFLTYFQNEAQLEKSRLLSDRFSAERPKGSFSTLEIQRTEQGDSAMYLCASSLGQGGTYGYTFGSGTRLTVV.

V is TRBV7-3 and J is TRBJ2-2; D might be TRBD2 (7 bases). The length of the CDR3 is 16 residues. Trimming left V 5 bases short and J 5 bases short, with 18 bases between. Germline CDR1 and CDR2: SGHTA and FQGTGA. The CDR3 region has the DNA TGTGCCAGCAGCCCCTCGACTAGGGGGGGGACCGGGGAGCTGTTTTTT. Translation gives CASSPSTRGGTGELFF.

There are a few counts of this clone. The rearrangement uses TRBV9 and TRBJ2-1; 9 nucleotides line up with TRBD2. The ends lost 3 bases at V and 1 base at J; junction bases unmatched: 2. Per the germline V gene, CDR1 is SGDLS and CDR2 is YYNGEE. The CDR3 length is 15 residues. In DNA form, the CDR3 reads TGTGCCAGCAGCGCGACTAGCGGTTCCTACAATGAGCAGTTCTTC. It specifies CASSATSGSYNEQFF.

CDR3 coding DNA: TGCGCCAGCAGACCCCCAACAGGGGGGTACGAGCAGTACTTC. Its translation: CASRPPTGGYEQYF. J is TRBJ2-7 and V is TRBV5-1, with TRBD1 matching 8 bases. This CDR3 region has 14 residues. With 5 bases clipped from V and 4 bases from J, the junction kept 8 bases outside the gene matches. In germline, CDR1 is SGHRS, CDR2 YFSETQ.

The rearrangement joins TRBV28 to TRBJ2-1; the D is unclear. V was pared by 3 bases and J by 3 bases, with 6 bases between. The germline gives CDR1 MDHEN, CDR2 SYDVKM. This CDR3 comprises 13 residues. CDR3 sequence: CASSFRIYNEQFF. CDR3 in DNA: TGTGCCAGCAGTTTCAGAATCTACAATGAGCAGTTCTTC.

In this sample, this clone turned up a few times. The chain uses TRBV19 and TRBJ2-1; tentatively, D is TRBD2 (5 bases). Germline V gene lookup returns CDR1 LNHDA and CDR2 SQIVND (reference sequence). CDR3 length equals 14 residues. The ends were cut back, 3 bases at V and 1 base at J, with 7 bases in the middle. The CDR3 nucleotides read TGTGCCAGTAGTATGGGAGATTCCTACAATGAGCAGTTCTTC. This translates into CASSMGDSYNEQFF.

The CDR3 protein is CASRDRGTLNTEAFF. Here the CDR3 DNA reads TGTGCCAGCCGGGACAGGGGAACCTTAAACACTGAAGCTTTCTTT. V gene TRBV19 combines with J gene TRBJ1-1; TRBD1 matches 10 bases. Trimming removed 9 bases from V and 2 bases from J; junction bases left unmatched: 9. The germline gives CDR1 LNHDA, CDR2 SQIVND (reference sequence). The CDR3 is 15 amino acids.

The chain recombines TRBV4-2 with TRBJ1-5, with a weak D call TRBD1 (5 bases). This CDR3 spans 14 amino acids. V dropped 5 bases and J dropped 4 bases, with 12 bases sitting between them. CDR1 LGHNA and CDR2 YNFKEQ come from the germline V gene. CDR3 bases: TGTGCCAGCAGCTTAGAGCGGGGGAATCAGCCCCAGCATTTT. Translated: CASSLERGNQPQHF.